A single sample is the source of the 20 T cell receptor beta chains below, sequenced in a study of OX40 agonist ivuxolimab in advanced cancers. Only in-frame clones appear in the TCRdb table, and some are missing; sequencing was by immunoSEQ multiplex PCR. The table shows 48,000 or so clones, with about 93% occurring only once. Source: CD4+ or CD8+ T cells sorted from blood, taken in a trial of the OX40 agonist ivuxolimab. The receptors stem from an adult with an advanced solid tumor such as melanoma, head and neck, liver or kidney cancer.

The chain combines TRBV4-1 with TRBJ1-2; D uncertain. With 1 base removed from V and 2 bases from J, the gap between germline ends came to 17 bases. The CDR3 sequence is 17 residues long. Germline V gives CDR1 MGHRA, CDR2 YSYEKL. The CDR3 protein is CASSQGPRREWNYGYTF. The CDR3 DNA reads TGCGCCAGCAGCCAAGGTCCCCGACGGGAATGGAACTATGGCTACACCTTC.

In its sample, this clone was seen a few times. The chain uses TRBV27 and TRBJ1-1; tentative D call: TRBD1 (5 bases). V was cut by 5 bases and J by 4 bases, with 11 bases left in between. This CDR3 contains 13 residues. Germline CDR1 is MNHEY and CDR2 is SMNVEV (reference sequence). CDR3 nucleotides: TGTGCCAGCAGTCCCAGGGAATCCACTGAAGCTTTCTTT. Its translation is CASSPRESTEAFF.

CDR3 sequence (DNA): TGTGCCAGCCGGGACGGCGGAGTGCTGTTTTTT. It yields the protein CASRDGGVLFF. This chain connects TRBV25-1 to TRBJ1-4, with D tentatively TRBD1 (5 bases). Germline V lookup: CDR1 MGHDK, CDR2 SYGVNS. V was cut by 8 bases and J by 14 bases, with 15 bases left in between. This CDR3 is built from 11 residues.

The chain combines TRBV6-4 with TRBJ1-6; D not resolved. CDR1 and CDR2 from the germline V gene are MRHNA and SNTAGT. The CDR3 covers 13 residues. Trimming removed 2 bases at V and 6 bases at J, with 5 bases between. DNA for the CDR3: TGTGCCAGCAGTGACAAAAGTAATTCACCCCTCCACTTT. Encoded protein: CASSDKSNSPLHF.

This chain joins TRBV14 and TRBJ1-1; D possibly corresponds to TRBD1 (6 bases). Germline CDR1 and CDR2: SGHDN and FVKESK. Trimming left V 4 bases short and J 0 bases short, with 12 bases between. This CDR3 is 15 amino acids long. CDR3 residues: CASSRPGAMNTEAFF. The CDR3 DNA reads TGTGCCAGCAGCCGCCCAGGGGCGATGAACACTGAAGCTTTCTTT. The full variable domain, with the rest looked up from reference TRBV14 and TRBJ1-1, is EAGVTQFPSHSVIEKGQTVTLRCDPISGHDNLYWYRRVMGKEIKFLLHFVKESKQDESGMPNNRFLAERTGGTYSTLKVQPAELEDSGVYFCASSRPGAMNTEAFFGQGTRLTVV.

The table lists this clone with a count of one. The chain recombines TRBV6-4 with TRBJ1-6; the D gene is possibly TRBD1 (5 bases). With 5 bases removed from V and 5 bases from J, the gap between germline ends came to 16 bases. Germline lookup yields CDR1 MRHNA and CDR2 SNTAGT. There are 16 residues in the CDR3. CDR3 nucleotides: TGTGCCAGCAGTAGGGGTTCGCGCACTCATAATTCACCCCTCCACTTT. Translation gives CASSRGSRTHNSPLHF.

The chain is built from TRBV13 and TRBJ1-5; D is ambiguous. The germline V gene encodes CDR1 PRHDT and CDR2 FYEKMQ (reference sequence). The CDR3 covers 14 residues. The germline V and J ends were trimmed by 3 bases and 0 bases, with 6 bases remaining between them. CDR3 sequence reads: CASSFQNSNQPQHF. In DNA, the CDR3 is TGTGCCAGCAGCTTCCAGAATAGCAATCAGCCCCAGCATTTT.

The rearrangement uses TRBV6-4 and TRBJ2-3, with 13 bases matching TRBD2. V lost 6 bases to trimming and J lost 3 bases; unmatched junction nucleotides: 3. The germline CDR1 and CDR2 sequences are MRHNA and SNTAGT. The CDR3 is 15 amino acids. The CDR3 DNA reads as TGTGCCAGCAGGCTGACTAGCGGGGGGACAGATACGCAGTATTTT. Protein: CASRLTSGGTDTQYF.

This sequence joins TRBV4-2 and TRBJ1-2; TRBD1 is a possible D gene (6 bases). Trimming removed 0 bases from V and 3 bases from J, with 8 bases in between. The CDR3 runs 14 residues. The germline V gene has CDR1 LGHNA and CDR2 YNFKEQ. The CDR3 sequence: CASSQDEGDYGYTF. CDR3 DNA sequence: TGTGCCAGCAGCCAAGATGAGGGGGACTATGGCTACACCTTC.

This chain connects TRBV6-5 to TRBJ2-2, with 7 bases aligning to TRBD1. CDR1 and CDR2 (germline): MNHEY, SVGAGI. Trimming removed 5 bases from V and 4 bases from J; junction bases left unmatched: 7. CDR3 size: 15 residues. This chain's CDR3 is CASSRGPGVTGELFF. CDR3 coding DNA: TGTGCCAGCAGTAGGGGGCCCGGGGTCACCGGGGAGCTGTTTTTT.

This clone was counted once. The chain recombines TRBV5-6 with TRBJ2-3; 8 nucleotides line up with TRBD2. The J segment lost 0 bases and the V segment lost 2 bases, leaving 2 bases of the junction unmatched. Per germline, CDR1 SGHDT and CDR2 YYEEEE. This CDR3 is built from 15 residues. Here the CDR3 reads CASSFLAGSTDTQYF. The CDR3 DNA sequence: TGTGCCAGCAGCTTTCTAGCGGGCAGCACAGATACGCAGTATTTT.

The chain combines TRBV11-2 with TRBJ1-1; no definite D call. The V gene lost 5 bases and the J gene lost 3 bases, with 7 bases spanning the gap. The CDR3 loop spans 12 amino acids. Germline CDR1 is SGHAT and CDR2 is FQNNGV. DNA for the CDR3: TGTGCCAGCAGCGACCAAGACACTGAAGCTTTCTTT. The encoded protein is CASSDQDTEAFF.

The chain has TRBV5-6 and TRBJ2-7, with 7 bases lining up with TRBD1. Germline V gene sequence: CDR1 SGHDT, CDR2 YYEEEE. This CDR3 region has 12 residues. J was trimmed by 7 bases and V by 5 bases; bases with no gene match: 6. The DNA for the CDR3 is TGTGCCAGCAGTTTACAGGGGAATGAGCAGTACTTC. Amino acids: CASSLQGNEQYF.

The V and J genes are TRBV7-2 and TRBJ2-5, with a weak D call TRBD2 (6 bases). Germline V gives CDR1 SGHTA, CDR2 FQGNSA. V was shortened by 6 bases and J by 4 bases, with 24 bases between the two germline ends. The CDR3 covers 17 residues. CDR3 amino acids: CASRESYGTFPVETQYF. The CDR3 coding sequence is TGTGCCAGCAGGGAGTCTTACGGGACTTTCCCGGTAGAGACCCAGTACTTC. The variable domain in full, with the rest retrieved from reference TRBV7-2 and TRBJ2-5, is GAGVSQSPSNKVTEKGKDVELRCDPISGHTALYWYRQSLGQGLEFLIYFQGNSAPDKSGLPSDRFSAERTGGSVSTLTIQRTQQEDSAVYLCASRESYGTFPVETQYFGPGTRLLVL.

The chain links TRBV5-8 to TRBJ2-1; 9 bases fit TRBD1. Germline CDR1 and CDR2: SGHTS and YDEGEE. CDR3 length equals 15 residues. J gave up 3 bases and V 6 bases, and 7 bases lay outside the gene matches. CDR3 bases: TGTGCCAGCAAGCAAGTGACAGGGGGCTACAATGAGCAGTTCTTC. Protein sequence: CASKQVTGGYNEQFF.

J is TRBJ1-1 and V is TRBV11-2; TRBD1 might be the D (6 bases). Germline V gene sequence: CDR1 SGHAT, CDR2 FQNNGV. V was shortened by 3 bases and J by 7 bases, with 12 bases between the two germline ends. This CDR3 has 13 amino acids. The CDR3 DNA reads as TGTGCCAGCAGCTTTCGACAGGACCATGAAGCTTTCTTT. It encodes CASSFRQDHEAFF.

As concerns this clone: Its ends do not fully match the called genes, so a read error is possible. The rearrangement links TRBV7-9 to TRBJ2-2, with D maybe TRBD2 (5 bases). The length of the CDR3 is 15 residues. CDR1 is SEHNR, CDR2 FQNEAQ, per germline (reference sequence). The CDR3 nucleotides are TGTGCCAGCAGCTCGCTCAAGACTGCCACCGGGGAGTTGTTTTTT. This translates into CASSSLKTATGELFF.

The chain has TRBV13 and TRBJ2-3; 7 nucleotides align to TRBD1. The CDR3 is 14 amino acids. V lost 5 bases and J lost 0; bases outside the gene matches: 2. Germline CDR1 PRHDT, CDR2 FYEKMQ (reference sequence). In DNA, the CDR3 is TGTGCCAGCAGCGGGGGACAGAGCACAGATACGCAGTATTTT. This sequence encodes CASSGGQSTDTQYF.

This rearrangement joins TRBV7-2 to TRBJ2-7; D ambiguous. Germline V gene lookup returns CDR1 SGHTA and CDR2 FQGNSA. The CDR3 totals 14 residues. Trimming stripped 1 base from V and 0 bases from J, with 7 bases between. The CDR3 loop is CASSLGTGSYEQYF. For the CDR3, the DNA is TGTGCCAGCAGCTTAGGGACGGGCTCCTACGAGCAGTACTTC.

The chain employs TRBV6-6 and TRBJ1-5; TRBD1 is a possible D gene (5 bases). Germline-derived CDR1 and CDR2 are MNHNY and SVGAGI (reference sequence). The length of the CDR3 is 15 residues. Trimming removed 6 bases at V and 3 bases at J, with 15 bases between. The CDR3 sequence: CASSYEWGTNQPQHF. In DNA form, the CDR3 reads TGTGCCAGCAGCTACGAATGGGGGACCAATCAGCCCCAGCATTTT.